These 27 T cell receptor beta chains share one sample of origin, sequenced in a study of T cell responses to AZD1222 COVID-19 vaccine. Method: immunoSEQ multiplex PCR; TCRdb's copy keeps in-frame clones and lacks some. This table holds tens of thousands of clones, 85% to 90% found once. Here the sequenced sample was peripheral blood, taken 28 days after the second AZD1222 dose. The origin of the receptors is an adult who received the AZD1222 COVID-19 vaccine.

This CDR3 is CASSLGTGPEKLFF. In nucleotides, the CDR3 is TGCGCCAGCAGCTTAGGGACAGGGCCCGAAAAACTGTTTTTT. The chain joins TRBV5-1 to TRBJ1-4, with 9 bases matching TRBD1. The V gene's germline CDR1 is SGHRS and CDR2 YFSETQ. The CDR3 sequence is 14 residues long. Losses at the gene ends were 2 bases for V and 8 bases for J; bases not matched to a gene: 4. The entire variable domain, with the rest obtained from reference TRBV5-1 and TRBJ1-4, is as follows: KAGVTQTPRYLIKTRGQQVTLSCSPISGHRSVSWYQQTPGQGLQFLFEYFSETQRNKGNFPGRFSGRQFSNSRSEMNVSTLELGDSALYLCASSLGTGPEKLFFGSGTQLSVL.

This sequence joins TRBV10-3 and TRBJ1-2; possibly TRBD1 for D (5 bases). The CDR3 is 13 residues long. Looked up from germline, CDR1 is ENHRY and CDR2 is SYGVKD. The V end lost 0 bases, the J end lost 8 bases, and 10 bases lay between the germline ends. CDR3 in amino acids: CAISESGVLGYTF. CDR3 DNA: TGTGCCATCAGTGAGTCGGGGGTACTCGGCTACACCTTC.

The chain uses TRBV18 and TRBJ1-1; D ambiguous. In germline, CDR1 is KGHSH, CDR2 LQKENI. V was cut by 6 bases and J by 1 base, with 9 bases left in between. The CDR3 is 13 amino acids. CDR3 sequence: CASSEAWNTEAFF. The CDR3 DNA sequence: TGTGCCAGCTCCGAGGCGTGGAACACTGAAGCTTTCTTT.

The genes are TRBV19 and TRBJ1-2, with 7 bases identical to TRBD1. CDR3 length equals 16 residues. J lost 4 bases, V lost 3 bases, and 11 bases had no gene match. In germline, CDR1 is LNHDA, CDR2 SQIVND (reference sequence). CDR3 in amino acids: CASSIASGQRSYGYTF. The CDR3 DNA reads as TGTGCCAGTAGTATTGCCTCGGGACAGAGAAGCTATGGCTACACCTTC.

This rearrangement joins TRBV2 to TRBJ1-5, with TRBD1 matching 8 bases. Germline CDR1 reads SNHLY; CDR2 reads FYNNEI. The V segment lost 6 bases and the J segment 6 bases; nucleotides outside the gene matches: 10. This CDR3 has 15 amino acids. CDR3 amino acids: CASSPGQVKFQPQHF. Written as DNA, the CDR3 is TGTGCCAGCAGCCCGGGACAGGTAAAGTTTCAGCCCCAGCATTTT. The full variable domain, completed using reference TRBV2 and TRBJ1-5, is EPEVTQTPSHQVTQMGQEVILRCVPISNHLYFYWYRQILGQKVEFLVSFYNNEISEKSEIFDDQFSVERPDGSNFTLKIRSTKLEDSAMYFCASSPGQVKFQPQHFGDGTRLSIL.

The chain links TRBV5-1 to TRBJ1-2; maybe TRBD1 (6 bases). The ends were cut back, 0 bases at V and 5 bases at J, with 14 bases in the middle. Germline values: CDR1 SGHRS, CDR2 YFSETQ. This CDR3 spans 15 amino acids. CDR3 amino acids: CASSLVGGMSYGYTF. The CDR3 coding sequence is TGCGCCAGCAGCTTGGTTGGGGGCATGTCGTATGGCTACACCTTC.

The chain has TRBV12-5 and TRBJ2-5; either TRBD1 or TRBD2 may supply D (5 bases each). CDR3 length equals 12 residues. V gave up 1 base and J gave up 13 bases, with 13 bases separating them. The germline CDR1 and CDR2 sequences are LGHNT and FRNRAP. DNA for the CDR3: TGTGCTAGTGGTTTGGGGTGGGACGATCCGTACTTC. It encodes CASGLGWDDPYF.

This clone was picked up one time. This chain connects TRBV18 to TRBJ1-2, with D hard to call. Trimming left V 1 base short and J 6 bases short, with 12 bases between. This CDR3 spans 14 amino acids. CDR1 and CDR2 from the germline V gene are KGHSH and LQKENI. CDR3 sequence (DNA): TGTGCCAGCTCACCACAGGGTTTAGGAGATGGCTACACCTTC. Translated: CASSPQGLGDGYTF.

The chain links TRBV11-1 to TRBJ2-3; D gene unclear. V lost 3 bases, J lost 4 bases, and 8 bases lay in between. The V gene's germline CDR1 is SGHAT and CDR2 FQDESV (reference sequence). CDR3 length equals 13 residues. The CDR3 reads CASSLSPADTQYF. The CDR3 DNA reads as TGTGCCAGCAGCTTGTCCCCAGCAGATACGCAGTATTTT.

The count of this clone is one. The chain carries TRBV20-1 and TRBJ1-4; the D is unclear. CDR1 and CDR2 (germline): DFQATT, SNEGSKA (reference sequence). Trimming cost V 3 bases and J 4 bases, with 12 bases left between them. The CDR3 extends over 14 amino acids. The CDR3 protein is CSASLGQSNEKLFF. Here the CDR3 DNA reads TGCAGTGCTAGTTTGGGTCAGAGTAATGAAAAACTGTTTTTT.

As for this clone: The sample contains more than one DNA sequence encoding this CDR3. The chain links TRBV6-5 to TRBJ2-6, with TRBD1 matching over 10 bases. This CDR3 is 15 amino acids long. CDR1 and CDR2 from the germline V gene are MNHEY and SVGAGI. Trimming cost V 8 bases and J 4 bases; bases outside gene matches: 5. The CDR3 protein is CASRTGGSGANVLTF. DNA for the CDR3: TGTGCCAGCCGGACAGGGGGGTCCGGGGCCAACGTCCTGACTTTC.

This rearrangement joins TRBV20-1 to TRBJ1-2, with D hard to call. This CDR3 is 8 amino acids long. V lost 7 bases and J 8 bases, leaving 5 bases between the germline ends. Germline V CDR1 and CDR2: DFQATT, SNEGSKA (reference sequence). CDR3 bases: TGCAGTGTTGGAGGCTACACCTTC. Translation gives CSVGGYTF.

The CDR3 DNA sequence: TGCGCCAGCACAGAGGGGCCGCAAGAGACCCAGTACTTC. This encodes CASTEGPQETQYF. The rearrangement links TRBV10-2 to TRBJ2-5; D may match TRBD1 or TRBD2 (5 bases each). Trimming pared 7 bases from V and 2 bases from J, leaving 11 bases between. Germline V lookup: CDR1 WSHSY, CDR2 SAAADI. The CDR3 extends over 13 amino acids.

The gene calls are TRBV18 and TRBJ2-3, with D perhaps TRBD2 (6 bases). Germline V CDR1 and CDR2: KGHSH, LQKENI. The CDR3 is made up of 15 amino acids. V lost 0 bases and J 4 bases, leaving 11 bases between the germline ends. CDR3 nucleotides: TGTGCCAGCTCACCACCATTAACTAGCTCAGATACGCAGTATTTT. Amino acids: CASSPPLTSSDTQYF. The complete variable domain, with remaining parts taken from reference TRBV18 and TRBJ2-3, reads NAGVMQNPRHLVRRRGQEARLRCSPMKGHSHVYWYRQLPEEGLKFMVYLQKENIIDESGMPKERFSAEFPKEGPSILRIQQVVRGDSAAYFCASSPPLTSSDTQYFGPGTRLTVL.

This clone was observed once. The V gene is TRBV7-2, the J gene TRBJ1-5; TRBD1 matches at 9 bases. The CDR3 runs to 14 residues. The V segment lost 5 bases and the J segment 5 bases; nucleotides outside the gene matches: 4. Germline V gene lookup returns CDR1 SGHTA and CDR2 FQGNSA. CDR3: CASSQRTGDQPQHF. Written as DNA, the CDR3 is TGTGCCAGCAGCCAGCGGACAGGGGATCAGCCCCAGCATTTT.

This clone was picked up a small number of times. This rearrangement joins TRBV19 to TRBJ1-5, with D possibly being TRBD1 (5 bases). The ends were cut back, 5 bases at V and 7 bases at J, with 15 bases in the middle. This CDR3 is built from 14 residues. Germline V CDR1 and CDR2: LNHDA, SQIVND (reference sequence). CDR3 region: CASSSRTGGQPQHF. The CDR3 coding sequence is TGTGCCAGTAGTTCCCGGACCGGGGGGCAGCCCCAGCATTTT.

CDR3 region: CASSYSGGGIYGYTF. In nucleotides, the CDR3 is TGTGCCAGCAGTTACTCGGGAGGGGGGATCTATGGCTACACCTTC. The genes are TRBV6-5 and TRBJ1-2; TRBD1 might be the D (6 bases). V shed 0 bases and J shed 4 bases, with 12 bases lying between them. The CDR3 length is 15 residues. The germline CDR1 and CDR2 sequences are MNHEY and SVGAGI.

The rearrangement joins TRBV5-1 to TRBJ1-4; D might be TRBD1 (5 bases). The CDR3 has 16 residues. With 3 bases removed from V and 4 bases from J, the gap between germline ends came to 16 bases. Germline CDR1 is SGHRS and CDR2 is YFSETQ. Here the CDR3 reads CASSWTNAGVNEKLFF. For the CDR3, the DNA is TGCGCCAGCAGCTGGACAAACGCGGGGGTTAATGAAAAACTGTTTTTT.

The chain couples TRBV4-1 to TRBJ1-1, with D perhaps TRBD1 (6 bases). The V and J ends lost 5 bases and 3 bases respectively, with 16 bases between them. There are 15 residues in the CDR3. Germline V gives CDR1 MGHRA, CDR2 YSYEKL. The CDR3 protein is CASSYLQGQDTEAFF. CDR3 sequence (DNA): TGCGCCAGCAGCTACTTACAGGGTCAGGACACTGAAGCTTTCTTT.

V gene TRBV14 combines with J gene TRBJ1-4; TRBD1 matches at 8 bases. Germline-derived CDR1 and CDR2 are SGHDN and FVKESK. The CDR3 runs 16 residues. V shed 4 bases and J 0 bases; nucleotides not matched to a gene: 4. The CDR3 DNA reads as TGTGCCAGCAGCCCTTACAGGGGGTCAACTAATGAAAAACTGTTTTTT. Translating it yields CASSPYRGSTNEKLFF.

The V gene is TRBV7-9, the J gene TRBJ2-1, with 8 bases matching TRBD1. This CDR3 has 13 residues. CDR1 and CDR2 (germline): SEHNR, FQNEAQ (reference sequence). V gave up 6 bases and J gave up 4 bases; unmatched junction bases: 2. CDR3: CASRTGGYNEQFF. CDR3 bases: TGTGCCAGCAGAACAGGGGGATACAATGAGCAGTTCTTC.

The V and J genes are TRBV6-1 and TRBJ1-6; D unclear. Trimming removed 0 bases at V and 7 bases at J, with 13 bases between. Germline lookup yields CDR1 MNHNS and CDR2 SASEGT. The CDR3 sequence is 16 residues long. CDR3 loop: CASSEAGQWGNSPLHF. The CDR3 DNA reads as TGTGCCAGCAGTGAAGCGGGCCAATGGGGAAATTCACCCCTCCACTTT.

The chain couples TRBV6-1 to TRBJ2-3; TRBD2 is a possible D gene (5 bases). V shed 3 bases and J shed 3 bases, with 13 bases lying between them. Germline V gives CDR1 MNHNS, CDR2 SASEGT. This CDR3 is 15 amino acids long. The CDR3 coding sequence is TGTGCCAGCAGTGACACCTTGTCGGGAACAGATACGCAGTATTTT. Protein: CASSDTLSGTDTQYF.

The chain couples TRBV11-2 to TRBJ1-4; a possible D gene is TRBD1 (5 bases). Germline CDR1 SGHAT, CDR2 FQNNGV. Trimming pared 5 bases from V and 13 bases from J, leaving 17 bases between. This CDR3 is built from 13 residues. CDR3 in DNA: TGTGCCAGCAGCCGCGAAAATGCCGGGACACTGTTTTTT. Translating gives CASSRENAGTLFF.

This clone was seen once. The rearrangement joins TRBV2 to TRBJ1-1, with TRBD1 matching 8 bases. Germline CDR1 reads SNHLY; CDR2 reads FYNNEI. The CDR3 spans 15 residues. With 2 bases clipped from V and 5 bases from J, the junction kept 7 bases outside the gene matches. The CDR3 DNA reads TGTGCCAGCAGTGAATTGACAGGGGAGATAACTGAAGCTTTCTTT. It yields the protein CASSELTGEITEAFF.

The chain carries TRBV7-8 and TRBJ2-1, with TRBD2 as a possible D gene (6 bases). The CDR3 has 16 residues. V shed 5 bases and J shed 2 bases, with 16 bases lying between them. Germline loops: CDR1 SGHVS, CDR2 FQNEAQ. For the CDR3, the DNA is TGTGCCAGCAGCCCAGAACACGGGGGAACCTACAATGAGCAGTTCTTC. Its translation is CASSPEHGGTYNEQFF.

The chain combines TRBV6-5 with TRBJ1-6; D remains ambiguous. CDR1 is MNHEY and CDR2 is SVGAGI in the germline V gene. The V end was cut by 6 bases, the J end by 7 bases, with 10 bases between. The CDR3 loop spans 13 amino acids. The CDR3 region is CASRRVLNSPLHF. In DNA form, the CDR3 reads TGTGCCAGCAGGAGGGTCCTCAATTCACCCCTCCACTTT.